The 18 T cell receptor beta chains below all came from one sample that was sequenced in a study of blood T cell repertoires in COVID-19. Measured with immunoSEQ multiplex PCR; TCRdb has only the in-frame clones, and not every one. The data hold around 130,000 clones, with about 90% observed a single time. The sample comprised peripheral blood. Receptors originate from a woman in her 50s who had recovered from COVID-19.

This chain uses TRBV7-3 with TRBJ2-1; 8 nucleotides align to TRBD1. Per the germline V gene, CDR1 is SGHTA and CDR2 is FQGTGA. The length of the CDR3 is 16 residues. Trimming took 2 bases from V and 4 from J; bases not matched to a gene: 7. The CDR3 DNA sequence: TGTGCCAGCAGCTTATCCGGAGGACAGGGATACAATGAGCAGTTCTTC. It codes for CASSLSGGQGYNEQFF.

The rearrangement joins TRBV30 to TRBJ1-4; perhaps TRBD1 as D (6 bases). V was clipped by 3 bases and J by 8 bases, with 13 bases between them. This CDR3 has 13 amino acids. The germline V gene encodes CDR1 GTSNPN and CDR2 SVGIG (reference sequence). Here the CDR3 DNA reads TGTGCCTGGAGATTAGCGGGGGCGGAAAAACTGTTTTTT. Amino acids: CAWRLAGAEKLFF.

The chain uses TRBV9 and TRBJ2-1, with TRBD1 identical over 8 bases. Germline CDR1 reads SGDLS; CDR2 reads YYNGEE. This CDR3 is 16 amino acids long. J was trimmed by 3 bases and V by 0 bases; bases with no gene match: 5. The CDR3 reads CASSVGADRDYNEQFF. Written as DNA, the CDR3 is TGTGCCAGCAGCGTAGGAGCGGACAGGGACTACAATGAGCAGTTCTTC.

V usage is TRBV20-1 and J usage is TRBJ2-7; D gene unclear. Germline CDR1 DFQATT, CDR2 SNEGSKA (reference sequence). The CDR3 length is 11 residues. The ends were cut back, 3 bases at V and 2 bases at J, with 5 bases in the middle. The CDR3 bases are TGCAGTGCTAGCCCTACCTACGAGCAGTACTTC. Encoded protein: CSASPTYEQYF.

The genes are TRBV7-9 and TRBJ1-2, with 7 bases identical to TRBD1. Per the germline V gene, CDR1 is SEHNR and CDR2 is FQNEAQ (reference sequence). Trimming removed 0 bases from V and 4 bases from J; junction bases left unmatched: 5. This CDR3 is 15 amino acids long. The CDR3 bases are TGTGCCAGCAGCTTAGCAGAGGGGGCTGGCTATGGCTACACCTTC. This codes for CASSLAEGAGYGYTF.

The chain's CDR3 is CATSTSRGNEQFF. CDR3 nucleotides: TGTGCCACCAGCACCTCTCGGGGCAATGAGCAGTTCTTC. The rearrangement links TRBV15 to TRBJ2-1; TRBD2 is a possible D gene (5 bases). V lost 4 bases and J lost 6, with 10 bases in between. The CDR3 extends over 13 amino acids. Germline CDR1 reads LNHNV; CDR2 reads YYDKDF (reference sequence).

This clone was counted between two and nine times. The chain is built from TRBV2 and TRBJ1-2; D remains unclear. The V gene's germline CDR1 is SNHLY and CDR2 FYNNEI. The CDR3 runs 14 residues. The germline V and J ends were trimmed by 1 base and 8 bases, with 14 bases remaining between them. The CDR3 protein is CASSEVFPTGGYTF. The CDR3 region has the DNA TGTGCCAGCAGTGAAGTATTTCCCACGGGGGGCTACACCTTC.

The V and J genes are TRBV4-2 and TRBJ2-3; the D gene is possibly TRBD2 (5 bases). Germline V lookup: CDR1 LGHNA, CDR2 YNFKEQ. V was clipped by 0 bases and J by 6 bases, with 19 bases between them. The CDR3 has 17 amino acids. As DNA, the CDR3 is TGTGCCAGCAGCCAAGATCCCGTGGTGCTAGCTGGGGATACGCAGTATTTT. This translates into CASSQDPVVLAGDTQYF.

The CDR3 is CASSEVRDRGLGANVLTF. In nucleotides, the CDR3 is TGTGCCAGCAGTGAAGTACGGGACAGGGGCTTGGGGGCCAACGTCCTGACTTTC. The chain links TRBV6-1 to TRBJ2-6; 10 nucleotides match TRBD1. This CDR3 contains 18 residues. With 1 base clipped from V and 4 bases from J, the junction kept 7 bases outside the gene matches. Germline values: CDR1 MNHNS, CDR2 SASEGT.

The chain is built from TRBV15 and TRBJ2-1, with 8 nucleotides matching TRBD1. The V and J ends lost 3 bases and 9 bases, in that order; junction bases with no gene match: 7. This CDR3 has 14 amino acids. The germline gives CDR1 LNHNV, CDR2 YYDKDF (reference sequence). CDR3 DNA: TGTGCCACCAGCAGTTTTGGGACAGGCGGTGAGCAGTTCTTC. Translated: CATSSFGTGGEQFF.

The V and J genes are TRBV19 and TRBJ2-1; 9 bases map to TRBD1. The CDR3 contains 15 residues. V lost 6 bases to trimming and J lost 5 bases; unmatched junction nucleotides: 8. The germline gives CDR1 LNHDA, CDR2 SQIVND (reference sequence). In DNA, the CDR3 is TGTGCCAGTAGAATGACCGGGACAGGGAACAATGAGCAGTTCTTC. This codes for CASRMTGTGNNEQFF.

The CDR3 sequence is CATSRVLSYEQYF. In DNA form, the CDR3 reads TGTGCCACCTCGCGCGTCCTTTCCTACGAGCAGTACTTC. The chain combines TRBV19 with TRBJ2-7; D unclear. The V gene's germline CDR1 is LNHDA and CDR2 SQIVND (reference sequence). The V end lost 10 bases, the J end lost 1 base, and 14 bases lay between the germline ends. This CDR3 region has 13 residues. The entire variable domain, with the rest obtained from reference TRBV19 and TRBJ2-7, is as follows: DGGITQSPKYLFRKEGQNVTLSCEQNLNHDAMYWYRQDPGQGLRLIYYSQIVNDFQKGDIAEGYSVSREKKESFPLTVTSAQKNPTAFYLCATSRVLSYEQYFGPGTRLTVT.

CDR3: CASSLTGMKINTEAFF. CDR3 coding DNA: TGCGCCAGCAGCTTGACAGGGATGAAAATTAACACTGAAGCTTTCTTT. The chain employs TRBV5-1 and TRBJ1-1, with TRBD1 as a possible D gene (6 bases). The V gene's germline CDR1 is SGHRS and CDR2 YFSETQ. This CDR3 has 16 amino acids. V was pared by 1 base and J by 2 bases, with 15 bases between.

The chain links TRBV18 to TRBJ1-3; no clear D. The CDR3 contains 22 residues. In germline, CDR1 is KGHSH, CDR2 LQKENI. The V end was cut by 3 bases, the J end by 0 bases, with 30 bases between. In DNA, the CDR3 is TGTGCCAGCTCACCTCAACAAATCCGCCCCGACATTGGGCAGCTCTCTGGAAACACCATATATTTT. It codes for CASSPQQIRPDIGQLSGNTIYF.

V gene TRBV5-1 combines with J gene TRBJ2-2; TRBD1 aligns across 9 bases. Trimming took 3 bases from V and 7 from J; bases not matched to a gene: 1. Germline values: CDR1 SGHRS, CDR2 YFSETQ. The CDR3 totals 13 residues. The CDR3 sequence: CASSWGQGGELFF. In DNA, the CDR3 is TGCGCCAGCAGCTGGGGACAGGGCGGGGAGCTGTTTTTT.

The chain joins TRBV25-1 to TRBJ2-7; no clear D. Trimming took 0 bases from V and 3 from J, leaving 9 bases between them. Germline-derived CDR1 and CDR2 are MGHDK and SYGVNS. The length of the CDR3 is 14 residues. The CDR3 DNA is TGTGCCAGCAGTGAATACCCCAACGGCTACGAGCAGTACTTC. Residues: CASSEYPNGYEQYF.

V and J are TRBV7-9 and TRBJ2-1; D not certain. V was cut by 6 bases and J by 5 bases, with 5 bases left in between. Looked up from germline, CDR1 is SEHNR and CDR2 is FQNEAQ (reference sequence). The CDR3 is 11 amino acids. The CDR3 sequence: CASSQDNEQFF. CDR3 coding DNA: TGTGCCAGCAGTCAGGACAATGAGCAGTTCTTC.

The chain links TRBV5-6 to TRBJ2-7; 8 positions match TRBD2. The ends lost 3 bases at V and 2 bases at J; junction bases unmatched: 7. The CDR3 has 15 residues. Germline assignment: CDR1 SGHDT and CDR2 YYEEEE. DNA for the CDR3: TGTGCCAGCAGCTGGGCGGGGGGAAGGGCCTACGAGCAGTACTTC. This sequence encodes CASSWAGGRAYEQYF. Full variable domain (outside the CDR3, taken from reference TRBV5-6 and TRBJ2-7): DAGVTQSPTHLIKTRGQQVTLRCSPKSGHDTVSWYQQALGQGPQFIFQYYEEEERQRGNFPDRFSGHQFPNYSSELNVNALLLGDSALYLCASSWAGGRAYEQYFGPGTRLTVT.